One sample yielded the 10 T cell receptor beta chains listed below, sequenced in a study of high-grade serous ovarian cancer treatment subgroups. Assay used: immunoSEQ multiplex PCR; TCRdb lists only in-frame clones, some missing. Here the sample spans 9,100 or so clones, 72% being singletons. Tumor samples were taken before definitive surgery or chemotherapy. The sample taken for sequencing was tumor tissue. These receptors were collected from a human donor with high-grade serous ovarian cancer.

The chain combines TRBV28 with TRBJ2-7, with 12 positions matching TRBD2. From germline, CDR1 is MDHEN and CDR2 SYDVKM. This CDR3 is 17 amino acids long. The junction had 7 bases not matched to a gene; V was cut back by 4 bases and J by 0 bases. This CDR3 is CASSSTGTSGSSYEQYF. The CDR3 nucleotides are TGTGCCAGCAGTTCCACAGGGACTAGCGGGTCCTCCTACGAGCAGTACTTC.

The V and J genes are TRBV6-4 and TRBJ1-1; 10 nucleotides match TRBD1. V trimming: 6 bases; J trimming: 3 bases; junction bases outside the gene matches: 7. Germline V gene lookup returns CDR1 MRHNA and CDR2 SNTAGT. This CDR3 comprises 15 residues. CDR3 protein: CASSPGQGGDTEAFF. CDR3 DNA: TGTGCCAGCAGCCCCGGACAGGGGGGCGACACTGAAGCTTTCTTT.

This clone was observed a single time. The rearrangement joins TRBV6-5 to TRBJ2-5, with a possible D match to TRBD1 (6 bases). The J call is uncertain, as TRBJ2-7 better fits the DNA end. The CDR3 covers 13 residues. Germline V CDR1 and CDR2: MNHEY, SVGAGI. CDR3 bases: TGTGCCAGCAGTATGACAGGAGAGTACGAGCAGTACTTC. Translation: CASSMTGEYEQYF.

The chain employs TRBV11-2 and TRBJ2-6; 14 bases are a match to TRBD2. The CDR3 is 18 residues long. Trimming removed 5 bases from V and 0 bases from J; junction bases left unmatched: 3. Per germline, CDR1 SGHAT and CDR2 FQNNGV. CDR3 DNA sequence: TGTGCCAGCAGCCAGACTAGCGGGAGGGCCTCTGGGGCCAACGTCCTGACTTTC. Its protein is CASSQTSGRASGANVLTF. The variable domain in full, with the rest retrieved from reference TRBV11-2 and TRBJ2-6, is EAGVAQSPRYKIIEKRQSVAFWCNPISGHATLYWYQQILGQGPKLLIQFQNNGVVDDSQLPKDRFSAERLKGVDSTLKIQPAKLEDSAVYLCASSQTSGRASGANVLTFGAGSRLTVL.

Here the CDR3 reads CASSLAGPENTIYF. CDR3 sequence (DNA): TGTGCCAGCAGCCTAGCCGGTCCTGAAAACACCATATATTTT. The chain has TRBV4-2 and TRBJ1-3; D gene unclear. Per germline, CDR1 LGHNA and CDR2 YNFKEQ. V lost 4 bases and J lost 6, with 13 bases in between. CDR3 length equals 14 residues.

This sequence joins TRBV19 and TRBJ2-1, with 13 bases lining up with TRBD2. Losses at the gene ends were 7 bases for V and 12 bases for J; bases not matched to a gene: 12. The CDR3 length is 15 residues. The germline CDR1 and CDR2 sequences are LNHDA and SQIVND (reference sequence). In DNA, the CDR3 is TGTGCCAGTAACCCCGTACTAGCGGGAGGGCCAGGGCAGTTCTTC. Protein: CASNPVLAGGPGQFF.

The chain is built from TRBV4-3 and TRBJ1-4; TRBD1 is a possible D gene (5 bases). CDR1 and CDR2 from the germline V gene are LGHNA and YSLEER. V lost 2 bases, J lost 7 bases, and 20 bases lay in between. The CDR3 loop spans 17 amino acids. In nucleotides, the CDR3 is TGCGCCAGCAGCCAAAACCACATTGGGGCTCGCGGTGAAAAACTGTTTTTT. Amino acid sequence: CASSQNHIGARGEKLFF.

V usage is TRBV5-6 and J usage is TRBJ1-2; 10 bases agree with TRBD1. Germline-derived CDR1 and CDR2 are SGHDT and YYEEEE. CDR3 size: 14 residues. Germline trimming cut 1 base from V and 9 bases from J; bases unmatched to any gene: 6. The CDR3 DNA follows: TGTGCCAGCAGCTTGCGACAGGGGGCGGTTAGCTACACCTTC. Translating gives CASSLRQGAVSYTF.

The chain uses TRBV7-2 and TRBJ2-5; a weak D match, TRBD1 (6 bases). The DNA end is a closer match to TRBJ2-7, so the J assignment may be wrong. Germline-derived CDR1 and CDR2 are SGHTA and FQGNSA. The CDR3 is 14 residues long. CDR3 in DNA: TGTGCCAGCAGTCGGACAGTGAGCTCCTACGAGCAGTACTTC. Residues: CASSRTVSSYEQYF.

The rearrangement joins TRBV25-1 to TRBJ2-7; TRBD1 might be the D (6 bases). This CDR3 comprises 18 residues. V shed 4 bases and J shed 3 bases, with 25 bases lying between them. Germline V gives CDR1 MGHDK, CDR2 SYGVNS. The chain's CDR3 is CASSGFLYRDVDNYEQYF. The CDR3 coding sequence is TGTGCCAGCAGTGGGTTCTTATACAGGGATGTAGATAACTACGAGCAGTACTTC.